This T cell receptor beta chain was obtained from a study of response to subunit inactivated influenza vaccine (dated by TCRdb to the late 2010s). Context from the whole study: The study used deep quantitative T cell receptor repertoire profiling to track responses to a trivalent subunit inactivated influenza vaccine. Results the study describes overall, beyond this receptor: The authors suggested that each seasonal influenza vaccination may recruit only a limited number of new T cells.

Note on this clonotype: This receptor's antigen is unknown. No much larger clonotype is one base removed from it; base qualities were not supplied.

V was cut back by 4 bases and J by 3 bases, leaving a gap of 15 bases between them. Taken from cysteine to phenylalanine, the CDR3 has 15 residues. The only DNA kept is the CDR3, 45 bases in frame from the first base. From the germline V gene (reference sequence), CDR1 is SEHNR and CDR2 is FQNEAQ. The library was built by means of RT-PCR. Sequencing took place on an Illumina HiSeq 2500. The public reads were reprocessed in TCRdb via fastp at Q25 and MiXCR, keeping in-frame beta chains. Rows merge per CDR3 protein into single entries with the most common DNA and genes. The sample includes 530,000 or so distinct CDR3 sequences, with approximately 14% observed a single time. Approximately 10% of the sample is taken by the ten largest.

This sequence uses TRBV7-9 and TRBJ1-1; no D gene can be assigned with confidence. This clonotype was sampled from a man aged 45-65 years who received an inactivated influenza vaccine. Donor details come from another sample of the same person, matched by shared clones. Material: PBMCs from blood, obtained about 13 days after vaccination. The CDR3: CASSYPSGEDTEAFF. The sequenced DNA: TGTGCCAGCAGCTACCCAAGTGGGGAGGACACTGAAGCTTTCTTT.